This is a list of T cell receptor beta chains from one sample in a study of OX40 agonist ivuxolimab in advanced cancers. TCRdb's copy holds only in-frame clones and misses some; the assay was immunoSEQ multiplex PCR. The profile covers roughly 89,000 clones, with more than 80% appearing a single time and around 7.4% taken by the ten largest. This material consisted of CD4+ or CD8+ T cells sorted from blood, taken in a trial of the OX40 agonist ivuxolimab. The receptor source for this set is an adult with an advanced solid tumor such as melanoma, head and neck, liver or kidney cancer. Both conserved end residues are part of each CDR3. D genes are given only for firm matches. Clone size is not always given. Where it is, it says once, few, many or a class for expanded clones.

v_call: TRBV27; j_call: TRBJ2-7; d_call: TRBD2; clone_size: NA; cdr3_aa: CASSSLSGSIYEQYF; cdr3_nt: TGTGCCAGCAGTTCCCTTAGCGGGAGCATCTACGAGCAGTACTTC
v_call: TRBV27; j_call: TRBJ2-5; d_call: TRBD2; clone_size: NA; cdr3_aa: CASSEGLAGRETQYF; cdr3_nt: TGTGCCAGCAGTGAGGGACTAGCGGGACGGGAGACCCAGTACTTC
v_call: TRBV5-1; j_call: TRBJ2-7; d_call: TRBD2; clone_size: NA; cdr3_aa: CASSSGTSTASYEQYF; cdr3_nt: TGCGCCAGCAGCTCCGGGACTAGCACCGCTTCCTACGAGCAGTACTTC
v_call: TRBV4-1; j_call: TRBJ1-5; d_call: NA; clone_size: NA; cdr3_aa: CASSQGGGPYSNQPQHF; cdr3_nt: TGCGCCAGCAGCCAAGGCGGGGGGCCCTATAGCAATCAGCCCCAGCATTTT
v_call: TRBV5-1; j_call: TRBJ2-1; d_call: NA; clone_size: NA; cdr3_aa: CASRRATYNEQFF; cdr3_nt: TGCGCCAGCAGGCGGGCTACCTACAATGAGCAGTTCTTC
v_call: TRBV7-9; j_call: TRBJ2-7; d_call: TRBD2; clone_size: once; cdr3_aa: CASSLTGLAGDEQYF; cdr3_nt: TGTGCCAGCAGCTTAACGGGACTAGCGGGAGACGAGCAGTACTTC
v_call: TRBV11-3; j_call: TRBJ2-1; d_call: NA; clone_size: NA; cdr3_aa: CASSLEVGLIYNEQFF; cdr3_nt: TGTGCCAGCAGCTTAGAGGTGGGCCTAATCTACAATGAGCAGTTCTTC
v_call: TRBV6-1; j_call: TRBJ1-5; d_call: TRBD1; clone_size: NA; cdr3_aa: CASSDGQGHNQPQHF; cdr3_nt: TGTGCCAGCAGTGACGGACAGGGCCATAATCAGCCCCAGCATTTT
v_call: TRBV4-2; j_call: TRBJ1-5; d_call: NA; clone_size: NA; cdr3_aa: CASSQAHSFSNQPQHF; cdr3_nt: TGTGCCAGCAGCCAAGCTCACAGTTTTAGCAATCAGCCCCAGCATTTT
v_call: TRBV30; j_call: TRBJ2-7; d_call: TRBD1; clone_size: NA; cdr3_aa: CAWSVGQGPYEQYF; cdr3_nt: TGTGCCTGGAGTGTCGGACAGGGCCCCTACGAGCAGTACTTC
v_call: TRBV7-3; j_call: TRBJ2-7; d_call: TRBD1; clone_size: NA; cdr3_aa: CASSSSGQGVYEQYF; cdr3_nt: TGTGCCAGCAGCTCCTCGGGACAGGGGGTTTACGAGCAGTACTTC
v_call: TRBV11-3; j_call: TRBJ1-3; d_call: NA; clone_size: NA; cdr3_aa: CASSLQWAGNTIYF; cdr3_nt: TGTGCCAGCAGCTTGCAATGGGCTGGAAACACCATATATTTT
v_call: TRBV30; j_call: TRBJ1-2; d_call: TRBD1; clone_size: NA; cdr3_aa: CAWSLIPGQGAYGYTF; cdr3_nt: TGTGCCTGGAGTCTAATCCCCGGACAGGGGGCATATGGCTACACCTTC
v_call: TRBV13; j_call: TRBJ2-7; d_call: TRBD1; clone_size: NA; cdr3_aa: CASSLGQGTTYEQYF; cdr3_nt: TGTGCCAGCAGCCTTGGACAGGGGACAACCTACGAGCAGTACTTC
v_call: TRBV4-1; j_call: TRBJ1-1; d_call: NA; clone_size: NA; cdr3_aa: CASSQEKTFTEAFF; cdr3_nt: TGCGCCAGCAGCCAAGAAAAGACTTTCACTGAAGCTTTCTTT
v_call: TRBV11-3; j_call: TRBJ1-1; d_call: NA; clone_size: NA; cdr3_aa: CASSLSTEAFF; cdr3_nt: TGTGCCAGCAGCTTAAGCACTGAAGCTTTCTTT
v_call: TRBV27; j_call: TRBJ1-1; d_call: NA; clone_size: NA; cdr3_aa: CASSVSGRGTEAFF; cdr3_nt: TGTGCCAGCAGTGTCTCAGGAAGAGGCACTGAAGCTTTCTTT
v_call: TRBV28; j_call: TRBJ2-1; d_call: TRBD1; clone_size: NA; cdr3_aa: CASSINSGGQGWKNEQFF; cdr3_nt: TGTGCCAGCAGTATAAATTCGGGTGGACAGGGGTGGAAGAATGAGCAGTTCTTC
v_call: TRBV6-6; j_call: TRBJ2-2; d_call: NA; clone_size: NA; cdr3_aa: CASSYDSLTNTGELFF; cdr3_nt: TGTGCCAGCAGTTACGACAGCCTTACGAACACCGGGGAGCTGTTTTTT
v_call: TRBV28; j_call: TRBJ1-3; d_call: NA; clone_size: NA; cdr3_aa: CASTPIGGNTIYF; cdr3_nt: TGTGCCAGCACCCCTATTGGTGGAAACACCATATATTTT
v_call: TRBV2; j_call: TRBJ2-7; d_call: TRBD1; clone_size: NA; cdr3_aa: CASSRGGAPSYEQYF; cdr3_nt: TGTGCCAGCAGTCGAGGGGGCGCCCCCTCCTACGAGCAGTACTTC
v_call: TRBV2; j_call: TRBJ2-7; d_call: TRBD1; clone_size: NA; cdr3_aa: CASRPGQATYEQYF; cdr3_nt: TGTGCCAGCAGACCGGGACAGGCAACCTACGAGCAGTACTTC
v_call: TRBV4-1; j_call: TRBJ2-3; d_call: TRBD2; clone_size: NA; cdr3_aa: CASSQVHSGSGTDTQYF; cdr3_nt: TGCGCCAGCAGCCAAGTTCATAGCGGGAGTGGCACAGATACGCAGTATTTT
v_call: TRBV28; j_call: TRBJ1-5; d_call: TRBD1; clone_size: NA; cdr3_aa: CASSLIGTATLDQPQHF; cdr3_nt: TGTGCCAGCAGTTTAATTGGGACAGCCACCCTGGATCAGCCCCAGCATTTT
v_call: TRBV6-4; j_call: TRBJ1-2; d_call: NA; clone_size: few; cdr3_aa: CASSGQEHGYTF; cdr3_nt: TGTGCCAGCAGTGGACAGGAACATGGCTACACCTTC
v_call: TRBV4-1; j_call: TRBJ1-2; d_call: TRBD1; clone_size: NA; cdr3_aa: CASSHDRALTDGYTF; cdr3_nt: TGCGCCAGCAGCCATGACAGGGCTCTCACGGATGGCTACACCTTC
v_call: TRBV4-1; j_call: TRBJ1-2; d_call: NA; clone_size: once; cdr3_aa: CASSQAGLNGYTF; cdr3_nt: TGCGCCAGCAGCCAAGCAGGTTTGAATGGCTACACCTTC
v_call: TRBV28; j_call: TRBJ1-2; d_call: TRBD1; clone_size: NA; cdr3_aa: CASSPGTGSGRHGYTF; cdr3_nt: TGTGCCAGCAGTCCCGGGACAGGCTCCGGGAGGCATGGCTACACCTTC
v_call: TRBV14; j_call: TRBJ2-5; d_call: NA; clone_size: once; cdr3_aa: CASSQARGRETQYF; cdr3_nt: TGTGCCAGCAGCCAAGCCAGGGGGAGGGAGACCCAGTACTTC
v_call: TRBV9; j_call: TRBJ2-3; d_call: NA; clone_size: NA; cdr3_aa: CASSVGQQQYF; cdr3_nt: TGTGCCAGCAGCGTAGGCCAGCAGCAGTATTTT
v_call: TRBV5-1; j_call: TRBJ2-7; d_call: NA; clone_size: NA; cdr3_aa: CASSLGDLGEQYF; cdr3_nt: TGCGCCAGCAGCTTGGGGGACCTGGGGGAGCAGTACTTC
v_call: TRBV28; j_call: TRBJ1-5; d_call: TRBD1; clone_size: NA; cdr3_aa: CASRAGQHQPQHF; cdr3_nt: TGTGCCAGCAGGGCGGGACAGCATCAGCCCCAGCATTTT
v_call: TRBV6-1; j_call: TRBJ1-2; d_call: TRBD1; clone_size: NA; cdr3_aa: CASRLTGANYGYTF; cdr3_nt: TGTGCCAGCAGGCTGACAGGGGCGAACTATGGCTACACCTTC
v_call: TRBV13; j_call: TRBJ2-2; d_call: TRBD2; clone_size: NA; cdr3_aa: CASSLHGSGWIRPGELFF; cdr3_nt: TGTGCCAGCAGCTTACATGGTAGCGGGTGGATACGACCCGGGGAGCTGTTTTTT
v_call: TRBV19; j_call: TRBJ2-6; d_call: NA; clone_size: once; cdr3_aa: CASSSSYSGANVLTF; cdr3_nt: TGTGCCAGTAGTTCTTCCTATTCTGGGGCCAACGTCCTGACTTTC
v_call: TRBV9; j_call: TRBJ1-3; d_call: NA; clone_size: NA; cdr3_aa: CASSVSDGDSGNTIYF; cdr3_nt: TGTGCCAGCAGCGTATCCGACGGAGACTCTGGAAACACCATATATTTT
v_call: TRBV5-6; j_call: TRBJ2-1; d_call: NA; clone_size: NA; cdr3_aa: CASSFLDGEYNEQFF; cdr3_nt: TGTGCCAGCAGCTTCTTAGACGGCGAATACAATGAGCAGTTCTTC
v_call: TRBV18; j_call: TRBJ2-7; d_call: NA; clone_size: NA; cdr3_aa: CASSGSSYEQYF; cdr3_nt: TGTGCCAGCTCTGGCAGCTCCTACGAGCAGTACTTC
v_call: TRBV14; j_call: TRBJ1-6; d_call: TRBD1; clone_size: NA; cdr3_aa: CASSRDRGPSPLHF; cdr3_nt: TGTGCCAGCAGCCGAGACAGGGGGCCTTCACCCCTCCACTTT
v_call: TRBV10-1; j_call: TRBJ2-3; d_call: NA; clone_size: NA; cdr3_aa: CASSEPRTTDTQYF; cdr3_nt: TGCGCCAGCAGTGAACCGAGGACGACAGATACGCAGTATTTT
v_call: TRBV4-1; j_call: TRBJ2-7; d_call: NA; clone_size: NA; cdr3_aa: CASSQVQGTYEQYF; cdr3_nt: TGCGCCAGCAGCCAAGTGCAGGGGACCTACGAGCAGTACTTC
v_call: TRBV2; j_call: TRBJ1-4; d_call: TRBD1; clone_size: once; cdr3_aa: CASSRDRGVPFNEKLFF; cdr3_nt: TGTGCCAGCAGTCGGGACAGGGGGGTCCCTTTTAATGAAAAACTGTTTTTT
v_call: TRBV5-4; j_call: TRBJ2-2; d_call: TRBD2; clone_size: few; cdr3_aa: CASSLGASGGTGELFF; cdr3_nt: TGTGCCAGCAGCTTGGGGGCTAGCGGGGGAACCGGGGAGCTGTTTTTT
v_call: TRBV7-9; j_call: TRBJ2-1; d_call: NA; clone_size: NA; cdr3_aa: CASSFYSYNEQFF; cdr3_nt: TGTGCCAGCAGCTTCTACTCCTACAATGAGCAGTTCTTC
v_call: TRBV14; j_call: TRBJ2-7; d_call: TRBD1; clone_size: NA; cdr3_aa: CASSQDRSEGQEYQYEQYF; cdr3_nt: TGTGCCAGCAGCCAAGATCGAAGTGAGGGACAGGAGTACCAGTACGAGCAGTACTTC
v_call: TRBV29-1; j_call: TRBJ2-6; d_call: TRBD1; clone_size: NA; cdr3_aa: CSVEEFLPGQGRLGANVLTF; cdr3_nt: TGCAGCGTTGAAGAATTCCTACCGGGACAGGGGAGGTTGGGGGCCAACGTCCTGACTTTC
v_call: TRBV19; j_call: TRBJ1-3; d_call: NA; clone_size: few; cdr3_aa: CASSIDSSPFSGNTIYF; cdr3_nt: TGTGCCAGTAGTATCGACAGCTCACCCTTCTCTGGAAACACCATATATTTT
v_call: TRBV5-4; j_call: TRBJ2-7; d_call: NA; clone_size: NA; cdr3_aa: CASSLGTYGEQYF; cdr3_nt: TGTGCCAGCAGCCTCGGGACTTATGGCGAGCAGTACTTC
v_call: TRBV4-1; j_call: TRBJ2-2; d_call: NA; clone_size: NA; cdr3_aa: CASSQVAQGGTGELFF; cdr3_nt: TGCGCCAGCAGCCAAGTAGCGCAGGGCGGCACCGGGGAGCTGTTTTTT
v_call: TRBV27; j_call: TRBJ2-2; d_call: NA; clone_size: NA; cdr3_aa: CATGEPLGELFF; cdr3_nt: TGTGCCACCGGGGAGCCCCTAGGGGAGCTGTTTTTT
v_call: TRBV2; j_call: TRBJ2-5; d_call: TRBD2; clone_size: NA; cdr3_aa: CASSSRTSGRLETQYF; cdr3_nt: TGTGCCAGCAGTTCCCGGACTAGCGGGAGGTTAGAGACCCAGTACTTC